The 10 T cell receptor beta chains listed next were all sequenced from one sample in a study of regulatory T cells in long-lasting Graves disease. To make TCR beta libraries, researchers used iRepertoire HTBI primers and Arm-PCR of CDR3 regions. TCRdb used MiXCR to reprocess the multiplex PCR reads, holding one entry per CDR3 protein. The sample contains 430,000 or so distinct CDR3 sequences, around 20% of which appear only once. As for time point: persistent/refractory GD, antithyroid drugs over 5 years with positive TRAb. With RNA extracted from PBMCs as input, the TCR library was made. Source: peripheral blood mononuclear cells (PBMCs), taken when the disease was refractory, from a patient treated with antithyroid drugs. The receptors shown here come from a female donor with Graves disease.

The chain carries TRBV7-9 and TRBJ2-3; 9 positions agree with TRBD1. The CDR3 is made up of 15 amino acids. CDR1 SEHNR and CDR2 FQNEAQ come from the germline V gene (reference sequence). The J segment lost 2 bases and the V segment lost 5 bases, leaving 5 bases of the junction unmatched. The CDR3 coding sequence is TGTGCCAGCAGCCGGGACAGGGAGATCACAGATACGCAGTATTTT. Translated: CASSRDREITDTQYF. Filled out from reference TRBV7-9 and TRBJ2-3, the complete variable domain reads DTGVSQNPRHKITKRGQNVTFRCDPISEHNRLYWYRQTLGQGPEFLTYFQNEAQLEKSRLLSDRFSAERPKGSFSTLEIQRTEQGDSAMYLCASSRDREITDTQYFGPGTRLTVL.

This clonotype was seen only a few times. J is TRBJ2-2 and V is TRBV19, with 8 bases identical to TRBD2. The CDR3 is 16 amino acids. Trimming took 3 bases from V and 2 from J; bases not matched to a gene: 5. Germline V gene data show CDR1 as LNHDA and CDR2 as SQIVND (reference sequence). CDR3 region: CASSMYSGTNTGELFF. In DNA, the CDR3 is TGTGCCAGTAGTATGTATAGCGGGACTAACACCGGGGAGCTGTTTTTT.

This clonotype was seen ten or more times. CDR3 nucleotides: TGTGCCAGCAGCTTAGTTAGGTCCGGGCTCGCGAACACTGAAGCTTTCTTT. It is translated as CASSLVRSGLANTEAFF. V is TRBV7-9 and J is TRBJ1-1, with unresolved D. Germline CDR1 and CDR2: SEHNR and FQNEAQ (reference sequence). V lost 1 base to trimming and J lost 1 base, with 16 bases between them. The CDR3 is 17 residues long.

This clonotype was seen once. V gene TRBV30 combines with J gene TRBJ1-2, with D hard to call. Looked up from germline, CDR1 is GTSNPN and CDR2 is SVGIG (reference sequence). V was clipped by 0 bases and J by 4 bases, with 9 bases between them. The CDR3 runs 13 residues. CDR3 coding DNA: TGTGCCTGGAGTGTAGCTGGGCCCTATGGCTACACCTTC. Protein: CAWSVAGPYGYTF.

A note on this clonotype: This may stem from a read error, because a much larger clone lies one nucleotide away. The V call is TRBV13, the J call TRBJ2-5; D may correspond to TRBD1 or TRBD2 (5 bases each). Per the germline V gene, CDR1 is PRHDT and CDR2 is FYEKMQ (reference sequence). The CDR3 is 20 residues long. The V gene lost 4 bases and the J gene lost 0 bases, with 27 bases spanning the gap. The CDR3 region has the DNA TGTGCCAGCAGCTCCACACTAGAGACAGCGGAGACTATGTACCAAGAGACCCAGTACTTC. Translating it yields CASSSTLETAETMYQETQYF.

The genes are TRBV20-1 and TRBJ2-1; D not resolved. The CDR3 contains 12 residues. Trimming cost V 6 bases and J 10 bases, with 16 bases left between them. The germline V gene encodes CDR1 DFQATT and CDR2 SNEGSKA (reference sequence). CDR3 DNA: TGCAGTGCGAACCTACGCGGAGAGGAGCAGTTCTTC. Translating gives CSANLRGEEQFF.

This clonotype has a count of ten or more. The chain links TRBV28 to TRBJ2-2; 9 bases map to TRBD1. The germline CDR1 and CDR2 sequences are MDHEN and SYDVKM. This CDR3 comprises 18 residues. The V gene end was trimmed by 2 bases and the J gene end by 1 base; junction bases not matched to a gene: 8. CDR3 amino acids: CASSLVQGAGMNTGELFF. CDR3 in DNA: TGTGCCAGCAGTTTAGTACAGGGGGCCGGGATGAACACCGGGGAGCTGTTTTTT.

The J gene is TRBJ2-6, the V gene TRBV7-2, with D possibly being TRBD2 (5 bases). The CDR3 is 15 residues long. Germline V CDR1 and CDR2: SGHTA, FQGNSA. The V end lost 7 bases, the J end lost 1 base, and 11 bases lay between the germline ends. CDR3: CASTSGISGANVLTF. CDR3 bases: TGTGCCAGCACATCGGGGATTTCTGGGGCCAACGTCCTGACTTTC. The full variable domain, rest sourced from reference TRBV7-2 and TRBJ2-6, is GAGVSQSPSNKVTEKGKDVELRCDPISGHTALYWYRQSLGQGLEFLIYFQGNSAPDKSGLPSDRFSAERTGGSVSTLTIQRTQQEDSAVYLCASTSGISGANVLTFGAGSRLTVL.

This clonotype was counted many times. J is TRBJ1-2 and V is TRBV28, with D tentatively TRBD1 (6 bases). Germline CDR1 is MDHEN and CDR2 is SYDVKM. V shed 6 bases and J shed 3 bases, with 17 bases lying between them. The CDR3 has 15 amino acids. The CDR3 is CASSPRGFPYYGYTF. The CDR3 bases are TGTGCCAGCAGCCCAAGGGGGTTTCCCTACTATGGCTACACCTTC.

This clonotype was observed once. It may be a read error: a sequence one base away is much more abundant. J is TRBJ2-7 and V is TRBV20-1; 10 bases fit TRBD1. The CDR3 totals 12 residues. Germline CDR1 DFQATT, CDR2 SNEGSKA (reference sequence). The CDR3 bases are TGCGGTGCGCCGGGACAGGGGTACGAGCAGTACTTC. As protein: CGAPGQGYEQYF.